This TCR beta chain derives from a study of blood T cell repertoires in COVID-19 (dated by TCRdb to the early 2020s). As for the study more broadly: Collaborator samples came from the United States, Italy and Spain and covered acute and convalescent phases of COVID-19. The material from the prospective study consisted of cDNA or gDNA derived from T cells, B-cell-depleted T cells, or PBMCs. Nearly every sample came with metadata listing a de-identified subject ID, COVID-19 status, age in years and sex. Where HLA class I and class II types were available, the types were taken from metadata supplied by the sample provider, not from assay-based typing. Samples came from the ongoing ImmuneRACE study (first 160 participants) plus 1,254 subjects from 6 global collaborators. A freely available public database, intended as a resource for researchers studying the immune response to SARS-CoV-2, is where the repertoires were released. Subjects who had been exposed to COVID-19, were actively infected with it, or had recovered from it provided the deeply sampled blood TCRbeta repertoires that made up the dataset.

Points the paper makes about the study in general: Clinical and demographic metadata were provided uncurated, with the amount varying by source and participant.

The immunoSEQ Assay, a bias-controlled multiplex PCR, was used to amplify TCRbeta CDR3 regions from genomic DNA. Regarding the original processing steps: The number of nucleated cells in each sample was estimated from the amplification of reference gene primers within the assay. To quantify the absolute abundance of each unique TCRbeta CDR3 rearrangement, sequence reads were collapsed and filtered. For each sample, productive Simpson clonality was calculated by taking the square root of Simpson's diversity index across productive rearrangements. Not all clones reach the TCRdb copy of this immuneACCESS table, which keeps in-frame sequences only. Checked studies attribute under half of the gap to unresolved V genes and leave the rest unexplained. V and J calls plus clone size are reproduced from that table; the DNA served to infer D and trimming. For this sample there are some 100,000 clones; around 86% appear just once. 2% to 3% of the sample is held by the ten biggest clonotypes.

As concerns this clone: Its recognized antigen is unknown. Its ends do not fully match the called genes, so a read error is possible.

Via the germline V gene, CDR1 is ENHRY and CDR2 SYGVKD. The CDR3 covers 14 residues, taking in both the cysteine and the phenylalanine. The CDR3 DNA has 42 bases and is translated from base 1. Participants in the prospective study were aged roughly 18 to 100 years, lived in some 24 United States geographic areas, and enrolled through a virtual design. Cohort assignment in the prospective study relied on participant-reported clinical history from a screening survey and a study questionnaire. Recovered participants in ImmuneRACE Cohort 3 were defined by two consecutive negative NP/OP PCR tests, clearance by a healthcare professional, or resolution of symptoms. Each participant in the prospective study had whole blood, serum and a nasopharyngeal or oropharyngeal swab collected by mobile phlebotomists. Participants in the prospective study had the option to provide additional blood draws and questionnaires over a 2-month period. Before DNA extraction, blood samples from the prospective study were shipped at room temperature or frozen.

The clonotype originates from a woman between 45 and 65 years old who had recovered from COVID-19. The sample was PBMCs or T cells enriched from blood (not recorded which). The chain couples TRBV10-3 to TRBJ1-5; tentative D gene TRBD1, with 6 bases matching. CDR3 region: CAIGETGSIQPQHF. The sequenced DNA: TGTGCCATCGGGGAGACAGGCAGCATTCAGCCCCAGCATTTT.